This TCR beta chain was sequenced for a study of identical twins. Study findings and constraints: Monozygotic twins shared more out-of-frame TCR alpha than recombination models predicted.

This clonotype has a handful of counts. As yet, its antigen is unknown. CDR3 size: 15 residues. Trimming removed 4 bases at V and 1 base at J, with 13 bases between. Germline V gene sequence: CDR1 SGHVS, CDR2 FNYEAQ. TCRdb re-called the 5' RACE reads through MiXCR, storing one row per CDR3 protein. The sample carries 500,000 to 650,000 distinct CDR3 sequences, 7.1% recorded once. The sample also formed part of further work on yellow fever vaccine responses in identical twins.

The genes are TRBV7-6 and TRBJ1-1; the D gene is possibly TRBD1 (5 bases). This clonotype was obtained from a woman aged 18 to 35 in good health. Specimen: PBMCs. The CDR3 coding sequence is TGTGCCAGCAGCTCCCCGACAGATTCGAACACTGAAGCTTTCTTT. Protein product: CASSSPTDSNTEAFF.